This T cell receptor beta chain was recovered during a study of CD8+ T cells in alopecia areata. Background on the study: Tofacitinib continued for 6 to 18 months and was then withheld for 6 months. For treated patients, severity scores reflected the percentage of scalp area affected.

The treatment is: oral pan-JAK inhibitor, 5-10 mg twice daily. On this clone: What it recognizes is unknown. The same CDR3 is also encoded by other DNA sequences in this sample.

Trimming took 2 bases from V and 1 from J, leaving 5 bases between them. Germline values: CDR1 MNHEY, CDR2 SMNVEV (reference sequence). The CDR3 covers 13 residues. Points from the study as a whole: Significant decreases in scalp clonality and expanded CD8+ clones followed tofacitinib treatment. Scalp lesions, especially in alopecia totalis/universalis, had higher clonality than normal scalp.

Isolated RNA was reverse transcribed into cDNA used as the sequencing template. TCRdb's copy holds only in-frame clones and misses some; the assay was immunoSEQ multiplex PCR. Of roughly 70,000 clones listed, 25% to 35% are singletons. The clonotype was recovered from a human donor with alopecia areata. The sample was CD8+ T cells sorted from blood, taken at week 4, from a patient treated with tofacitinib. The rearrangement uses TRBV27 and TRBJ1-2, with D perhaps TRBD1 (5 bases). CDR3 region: CASSLGGNYGYTF. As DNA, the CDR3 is TGTGCCAGCAGTTTAGGGGGTAACTATGGCTACACCTTC.